A single sample gave rise to the 3 T cell receptor beta chains below, sequenced in a study of blood T cell repertoires in COVID-19. Produced via immunoSEQ multiplex PCR; TCRdb's table is partial and in-frame only. The table has about 180,000 clones, roughly 88% seen once. The sample comprised peripheral blood. The receptors come from a woman in her 30s with acute or convalescent COVID-19.

This clone was seen a handful of times. This chain links TRBV19 with TRBJ1-2; D may be TRBD1 (6 bases). Germline V gene sequence: CDR1 LNHDA, CDR2 SQIVND (reference sequence). V lost 10 bases to trimming and J lost 3 bases, with 15 bases between them. This CDR3 comprises 13 residues. CDR3: CATAGAWDYGYTF. The CDR3 DNA is TGTGCCACCGCGGGGGCATGGGACTATGGCTACACCTTC. Filled out from reference TRBV19 and TRBJ1-2, the complete variable domain reads DGGITQSPKYLFRKEGQNVTLSCEQNLNHDAMYWYRQDPGQGLRLIYYSQIVNDFQKGDIAEGYSVSREKKESFPLTVTSAQKNPTAFYLCATAGAWDYGYTFGSGTRLTVV.

The chain recombines TRBV25-1 with TRBJ2-3; no clear D gene. Germline V gives CDR1 MGHDK, CDR2 SYGVNS. CDR3 length equals 11 residues. Trimming shortened V by 6 bases and J by 2 bases, and 3 bases separated the two germline ends. The CDR3 DNA is TGTGCCAGCAGCGTCACAGATACGCAGTATTTT. This codes for CASSVTDTQYF.

This clone showed up just a few times. The chain uses TRBV6-5 and TRBJ1-1; 8 bases are shared with TRBD1. This CDR3 has 14 residues. The V segment lost 6 bases and the J segment 8 bases; nucleotides outside the gene matches: 11. Germline assignment: CDR1 MNHEY and CDR2 SVGAGI. This CDR3 reads CASSNPGGLKEAFF. CDR3 bases: TGTGCCAGCAGCAACCCAGGGGGCCTGAAGGAAGCTTTCTTT.